This T cell receptor (beta chain) was recovered during a study of memory CD4+ T cells and cytomegalovirus serostatus. As for the study in general: Donors were healthy Belgian adults, 10 or so CMV seropositive and 24 seronegative.

Turning to this clone: Its specificity is unknown.

Single viable CD3+CD4+CD8-CD45RO+ cells were sorted as the memory CD4+ T cells. In germline, CDR1 is MGHRA, CDR2 YSYEKL. Trimming left V 4 bases short and J 0 bases short, with 15 bases between. This CDR3 has 17 amino acids. Study-wide results and caveats: Each of approximately 73 CMV-associated TCRbeta sequences occurred in one to five individuals.

In the authors' methods: Out-of-frame sequences were removed, leaving a few million distinct TCRbeta sequences. Measured with immunoSEQ multiplex PCR; TCRdb has only the in-frame clones, and not every one. The V and J calls and clone size were taken over from that table, and D and trimming were inferred from the DNA. The sample records some 53,000 clones, around 78% being singletons. The TCR originated in an adult in good health and CMV-seronegative. The V gene is TRBV4-1, the J gene TRBJ2-2, with D perhaps assigned TRBD1 or TRBD2 (5 bases each). Material: memory CD4+ T cells from blood. CDR3 nucleotide sequence: TGCGCCAGCAGCCCAAGAGGGACGGCTTCGAACACCGGGGAGCTGTTTTTT. Translating it yields CASSPRGTASNTGELFF.